These 8 T cell receptor beta chains were sequenced from one sample in a study of blood T cell repertoires in COVID-19. Sequenced by immunoSEQ multiplex PCR; TCRdb stores in-frame clones only, minus some. The sample yields some 57,000 clones, over 75% seen once. The sequencing sample was made of peripheral blood. The origin of the receptors is a human donor in a cohort sampled during active COVID-19.

CDR3 sequence (DNA): TGTGCCAGCAGCCCTGACTCGACCGGGGAGCTGTTTTTT. Amino acids: CASSPDSTGELFF. V gene TRBV3-1 (or the pseudogene TRBV3-2) combines with J gene TRBJ2-2; D gene uncertain. Per germline, CDR1 LGHDT and CDR2 YNNKEL (reference sequence). The CDR3 length is 13 residues. Trimming stripped 4 bases from V and 5 bases from J, with 8 bases between.

This clone has just a few counts. This chain uses TRBV9 with TRBJ2-5; the D is unclear. Germline CDR1 reads SGDLS; CDR2 reads YYNGEE. Trimming shortened V by 0 bases and J by 1 base, and 7 bases separated the two germline ends. The CDR3 is 14 amino acids. The DNA for the CDR3 is TGTGCCAGCAGCGTAGATCCCAGCCAAGAGACCCAGTACTTC. Amino acids: CASSVDPSQETQYF.

The gene calls are TRBV15 and TRBJ2-5; 12 nucleotides match TRBD1. Per germline, CDR1 LNHNV and CDR2 YYDKDF (reference sequence). The CDR3 is made up of 17 amino acids. J was trimmed by 5 bases and V by 0 bases; bases with no gene match: 7. The CDR3 loop is CATSRDKGQGALETQYF. The CDR3 nucleotides are TGTGCCACCAGCAGAGATAAGGGACAGGGGGCGTTGGAGACCCAGTACTTC. The complete variable domain, with remaining parts taken from reference TRBV15 and TRBJ2-5, reads DAMVIQNPRYQVTQFGKPVTLSCSQTLNHNVMYWYQQKSSQAPKLLFHYYDKDFNNEADTPDNFQSRRPNTSFCFLDIRSPGLGDTAMYLCATSRDKGQGALETQYFGPGTRLLVL.

The chain couples TRBV27 to TRBJ2-5; possibly TRBD1 for D (6 bases). The V end was cut by 5 bases, the J end by 0 bases, with 13 bases between. CDR1 MNHEY and CDR2 SMNVEV come from the germline V gene (reference sequence). The CDR3 is 15 amino acids. The CDR3 DNA reads as TGTGCCAGCAGTCGATTGACAGGAAACCAAGAGACCCAGTACTTC. Translating gives CASSRLTGNQETQYF.

Here the CDR3 DNA reads TGTGCCACCAGCAGAGATTTCGGACAGGGTTACGAGCAGTACTTC. As protein: CATSRDFGQGYEQYF. The chain recombines TRBV15 with TRBJ2-7, with TRBD1 matching 8 bases. This CDR3 spans 15 amino acids. Germline CDR1 and CDR2: LNHNV and YYDKDF (reference sequence). The V gene end was trimmed by 0 bases and the J gene end by 4 bases; junction bases not matched to a gene: 5.

V and J are TRBV14 and TRBJ2-5, with D maybe TRBD2 (5 bases). Germline-derived CDR1 and CDR2 are SGHDN and FVKESK. The CDR3 totals 18 residues. The V end lost 3 bases, the J end lost 4 bases, and 24 bases lay between the germline ends. The CDR3: CASSQKRAPSRVVETQYF. CDR3 DNA sequence: TGTGCCAGCAGCCAGAAGAGGGCCCCCAGCCGGGTAGTAGAGACCCAGTACTTC.

V is TRBV5-1 and J is TRBJ2-7; D is uncertain. V lost 2 bases and J 6 bases, leaving 15 bases between the germline ends. CDR3 length equals 14 residues. The germline V gene has CDR1 SGHRS and CDR2 YFSETQ. This chain's CDR3 is CASSFGPRPGEQYF. Here the CDR3 DNA reads TGCGCCAGCAGCTTCGGCCCGCGCCCGGGCGAGCAGTACTTC.

The rearrangement joins TRBV11-2 to TRBJ2-5, with a tentative D call TRBD1 (6 bases). The length of the CDR3 is 15 residues. Germline loops: CDR1 SGHAT, CDR2 FQNNGV. V lost 3 bases, J lost 2 bases, and 13 bases lay in between. CDR3 DNA: TGTGCCAGCAGCTTGTCCGAAGGGGGACAAGAGACCCAGTACTTC. It specifies CASSLSEGGQETQYF.